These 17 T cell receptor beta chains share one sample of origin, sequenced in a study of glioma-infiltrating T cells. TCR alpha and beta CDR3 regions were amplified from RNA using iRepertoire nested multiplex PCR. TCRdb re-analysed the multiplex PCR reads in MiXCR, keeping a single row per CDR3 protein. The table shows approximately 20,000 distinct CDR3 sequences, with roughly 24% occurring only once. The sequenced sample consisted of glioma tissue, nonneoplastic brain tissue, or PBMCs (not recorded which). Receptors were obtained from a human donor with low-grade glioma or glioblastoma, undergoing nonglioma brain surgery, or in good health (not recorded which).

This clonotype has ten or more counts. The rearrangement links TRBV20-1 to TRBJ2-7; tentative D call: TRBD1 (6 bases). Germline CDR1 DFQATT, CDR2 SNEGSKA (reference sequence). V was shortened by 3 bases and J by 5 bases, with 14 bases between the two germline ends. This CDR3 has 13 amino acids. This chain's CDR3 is CSARGHLNHEQYF. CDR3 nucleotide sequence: TGCAGTGCTAGGGGACACCTAAACCACGAGCAGTACTTC.

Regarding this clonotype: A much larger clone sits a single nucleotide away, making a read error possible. CDR3 sequence: CARSLTQTDTQYF. CDR3 coding DNA: TGTGCCCGCAGCTTGACTCAAACAGATACGCAGTATTTT. The chain has TRBV7-2 and TRBJ2-3; D unclear. This CDR3 is built from 13 residues. Germline CDR1 SGHTA, CDR2 FQGNSA.

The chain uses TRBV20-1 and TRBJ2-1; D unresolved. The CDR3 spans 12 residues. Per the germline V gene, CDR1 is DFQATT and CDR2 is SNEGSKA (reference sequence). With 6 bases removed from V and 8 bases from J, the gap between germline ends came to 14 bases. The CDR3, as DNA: TGCAGTGCCGTCATAACGGGCGATGAGCAGTTCTTC. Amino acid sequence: CSAVITGDEQFF.

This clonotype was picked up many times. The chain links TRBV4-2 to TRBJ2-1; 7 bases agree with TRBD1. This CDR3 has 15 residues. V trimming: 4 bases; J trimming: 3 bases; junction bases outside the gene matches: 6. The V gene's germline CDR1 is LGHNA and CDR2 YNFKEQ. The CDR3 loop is CASSRQGDLYNEQFF. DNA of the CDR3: TGTGCCAGCAGCCGACAGGGAGACCTCTACAATGAGCAGTTCTTC.

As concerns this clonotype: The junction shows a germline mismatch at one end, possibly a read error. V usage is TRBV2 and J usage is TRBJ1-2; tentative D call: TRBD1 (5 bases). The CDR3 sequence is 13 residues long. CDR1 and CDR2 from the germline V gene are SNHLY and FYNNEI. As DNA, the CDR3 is TGTGCCGGCAGTCTCAGGGTCGTCGATGTCTACACCTTC. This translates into CAGSLRVVDVYTF.

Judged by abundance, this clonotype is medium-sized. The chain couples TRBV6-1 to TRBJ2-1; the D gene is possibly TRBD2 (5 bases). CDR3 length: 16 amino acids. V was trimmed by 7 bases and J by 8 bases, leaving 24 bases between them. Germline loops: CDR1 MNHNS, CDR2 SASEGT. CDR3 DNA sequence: TGTGCCAGCACAGCATTGACTACCGAGATTAGGGATGAGCAGTTCTTC. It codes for CASTALTTEIRDEQFF.

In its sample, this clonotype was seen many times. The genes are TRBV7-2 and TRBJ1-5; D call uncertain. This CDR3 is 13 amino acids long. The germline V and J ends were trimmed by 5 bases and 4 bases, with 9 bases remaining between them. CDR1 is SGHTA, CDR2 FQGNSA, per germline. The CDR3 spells CASSRGVNQPQHF. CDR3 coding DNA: TGTGCCAGCAGCCGTGGCGTAAATCAGCCCCAGCATTTT.

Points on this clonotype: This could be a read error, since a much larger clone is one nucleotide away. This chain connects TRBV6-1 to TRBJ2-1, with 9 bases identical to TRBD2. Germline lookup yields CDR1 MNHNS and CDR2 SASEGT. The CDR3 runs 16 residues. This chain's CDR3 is CARSPGTSRSYNEQFF. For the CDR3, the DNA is TGTGCCCGCAGTCCCGGGACTAGCCGATCCTACAATGAGCAGTTCTTC.

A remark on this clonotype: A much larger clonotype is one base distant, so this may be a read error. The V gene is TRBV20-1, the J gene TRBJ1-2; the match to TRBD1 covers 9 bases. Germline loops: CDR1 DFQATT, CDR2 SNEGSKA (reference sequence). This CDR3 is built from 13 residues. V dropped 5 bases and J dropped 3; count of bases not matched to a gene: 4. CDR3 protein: CSAVQGADYGYTF. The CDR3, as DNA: TGCAGTGCTGTACAGGGGGCGGACTATGGCTACACCTTC.

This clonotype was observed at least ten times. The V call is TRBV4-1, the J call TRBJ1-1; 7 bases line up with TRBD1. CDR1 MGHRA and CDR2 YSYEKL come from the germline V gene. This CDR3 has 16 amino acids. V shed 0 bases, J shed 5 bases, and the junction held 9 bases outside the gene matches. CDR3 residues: CASSQDPRDSGTEAFF. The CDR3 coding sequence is TGCGCCAGCAGCCAAGATCCCCGGGACAGTGGAACTGAAGCTTTCTTT.

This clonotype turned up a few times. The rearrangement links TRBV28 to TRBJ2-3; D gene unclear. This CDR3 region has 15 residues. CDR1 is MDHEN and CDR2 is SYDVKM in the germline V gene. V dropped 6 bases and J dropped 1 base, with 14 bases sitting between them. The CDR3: CASSRRGSGTDTQYF. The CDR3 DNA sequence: TGTGCCAGCAGCCGCCGTGGTTCTGGCACAGATACGCAGTATTTT.

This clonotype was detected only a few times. This chain's CDR3 is CASAGLAGTAYNEQFF. The CDR3, as DNA: TGTGCCAGCGCGGGACTAGCGGGGACGGCCTACAATGAGCAGTTCTTC. This sequence joins TRBV7-6 and TRBJ2-1; 13 bases map to TRBD2. This CDR3 has 16 residues. The trim removed 8 bases at V and 2 bases at J, leaving 6 bases unmatched. Germline V gives CDR1 SGHVS, CDR2 FNYEAQ.

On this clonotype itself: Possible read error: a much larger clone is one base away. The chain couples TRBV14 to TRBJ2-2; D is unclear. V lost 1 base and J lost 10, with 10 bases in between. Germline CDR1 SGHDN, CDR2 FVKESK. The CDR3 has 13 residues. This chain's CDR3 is CASSQASSEELFF. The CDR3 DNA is TGTGCCAGCAGCCAAGCAAGCTCCGAGGAGCTGTTTTTT.

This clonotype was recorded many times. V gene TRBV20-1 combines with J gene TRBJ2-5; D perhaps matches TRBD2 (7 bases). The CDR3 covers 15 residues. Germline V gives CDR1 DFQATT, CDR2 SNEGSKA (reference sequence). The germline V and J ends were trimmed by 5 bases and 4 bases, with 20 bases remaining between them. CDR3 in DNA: TGCAGTGCTCACCTCGTAAGAGGGGGGGCAGAGACCCAGTACTTC. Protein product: CSAHLVRGGAETQYF.

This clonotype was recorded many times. CDR3 DNA: TGTGCCAGCAGCTATTTAGCTGGGAACACTGAAGCTTTCTTT. This translates into CASSYLAGNTEAFF. This sequence joins TRBV25-1 and TRBJ1-1; D gene unclear. V lost 6 bases and J lost 1, with 12 bases in between. The CDR3 is made up of 14 amino acids. CDR1 and CDR2 from the germline V gene are MGHDK and SYGVNS.

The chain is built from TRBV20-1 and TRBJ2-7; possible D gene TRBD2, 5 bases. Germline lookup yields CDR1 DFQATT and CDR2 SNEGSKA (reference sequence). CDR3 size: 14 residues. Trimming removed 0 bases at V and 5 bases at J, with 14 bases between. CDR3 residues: CSARDRTGSHEQYF. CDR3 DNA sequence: TGCAGTGCTAGAGATCGTACGGGGTCCCACGAGCAGTACTTC.

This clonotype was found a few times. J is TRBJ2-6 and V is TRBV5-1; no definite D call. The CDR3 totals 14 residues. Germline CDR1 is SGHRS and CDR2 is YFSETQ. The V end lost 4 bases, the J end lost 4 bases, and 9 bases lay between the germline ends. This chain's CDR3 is CASSPSVGANVLTF. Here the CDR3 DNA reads TGCGCCAGCAGCCCTTCAGTAGGGGCCAACGTCCTGACTTTC.